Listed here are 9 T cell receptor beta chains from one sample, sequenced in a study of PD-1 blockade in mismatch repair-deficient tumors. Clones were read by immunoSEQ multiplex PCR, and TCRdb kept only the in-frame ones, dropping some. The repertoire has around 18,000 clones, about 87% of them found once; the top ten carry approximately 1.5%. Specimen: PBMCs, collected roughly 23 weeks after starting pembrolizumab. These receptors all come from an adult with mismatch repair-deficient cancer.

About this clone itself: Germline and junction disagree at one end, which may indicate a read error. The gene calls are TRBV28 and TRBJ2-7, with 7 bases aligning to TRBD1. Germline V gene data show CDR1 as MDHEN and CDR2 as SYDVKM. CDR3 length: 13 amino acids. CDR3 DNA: TGTGCCAGCAATATAGACAGGGTACTAGACCTCGTCTTC. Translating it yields CASNIDRVLDLVF.

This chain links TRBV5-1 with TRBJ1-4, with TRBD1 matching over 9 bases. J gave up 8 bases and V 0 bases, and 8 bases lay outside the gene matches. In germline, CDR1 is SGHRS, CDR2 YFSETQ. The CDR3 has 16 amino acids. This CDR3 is CASSLGGTGSSEKLFF. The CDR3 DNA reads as TGCGCCAGCAGCTTGGGGGGGACAGGGTCTTCCGAAAAACTGTTTTTT.

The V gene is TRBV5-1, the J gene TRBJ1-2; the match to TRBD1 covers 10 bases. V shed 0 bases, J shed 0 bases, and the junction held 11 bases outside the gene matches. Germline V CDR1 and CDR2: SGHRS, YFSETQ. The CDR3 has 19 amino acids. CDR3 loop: CASSLDLRTGGLANYGYTF. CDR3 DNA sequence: TGCGCCAGCAGCTTGGACCTCAGGACAGGGGGATTAGCTAACTATGGCTACACCTTC.

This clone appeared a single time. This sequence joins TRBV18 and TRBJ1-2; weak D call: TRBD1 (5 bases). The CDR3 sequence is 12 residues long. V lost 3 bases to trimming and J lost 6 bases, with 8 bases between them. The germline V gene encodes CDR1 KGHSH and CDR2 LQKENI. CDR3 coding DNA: TGTGCCAGCTCACCCCAGACAGATGGCTACACCTTC. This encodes CASSPQTDGYTF.

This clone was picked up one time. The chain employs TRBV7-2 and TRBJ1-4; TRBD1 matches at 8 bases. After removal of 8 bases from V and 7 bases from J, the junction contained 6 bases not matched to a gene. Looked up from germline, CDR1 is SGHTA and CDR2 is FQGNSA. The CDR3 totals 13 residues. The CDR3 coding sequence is TGTGCCAGCGCAGGGGGCTTTGGTGAAAAACTGTTTTTT. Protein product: CASAGGFGEKLFF.

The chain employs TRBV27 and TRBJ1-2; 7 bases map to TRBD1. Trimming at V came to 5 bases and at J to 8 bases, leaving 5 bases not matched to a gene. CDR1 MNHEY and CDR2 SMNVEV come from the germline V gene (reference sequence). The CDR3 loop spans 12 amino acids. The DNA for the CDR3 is TGTGCCAGCAGTGCGACAGGGAAAGGCTACACCTTC. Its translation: CASSATGKGYTF.

This CDR3 reads CASSLEGPTSGSYEQFF. The CDR3 nucleotides are TGTGCCAGCAGCTTAGAAGGGCCTACTAGCGGGAGTTATGAGCAGTTCTTC. The chain recombines TRBV7-9 with TRBJ2-1, with TRBD2 identical over 11 bases. The CDR3 loop spans 17 amino acids. The germline gives CDR1 SEHNR, CDR2 FQNEAQ (reference sequence). The ends lost 1 base at V and 8 bases at J; junction bases unmatched: 10. Together with reference TRBV7-9 and TRBJ2-1, the CDR3 gives the full variable domain: DTGVSQNPRHKITKRGQNVTFRCDPISEHNRLYWYRQTLGQGPEFLTYFQNEAQLEKSRLLSDRFSAERPKGSFSTLEIQRTEQGDSAMYLCASSLEGPTSGSYEQFFGPGTRLTVL.

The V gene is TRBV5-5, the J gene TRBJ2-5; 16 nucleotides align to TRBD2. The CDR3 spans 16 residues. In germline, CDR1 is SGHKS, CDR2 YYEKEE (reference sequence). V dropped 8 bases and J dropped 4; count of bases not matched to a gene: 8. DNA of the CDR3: TGTGCCAGTGGGACTAGCGGGAGGGCCTCGTTAGAGACCCAGTACTTC. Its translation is CASGTSGRASLETQYF.

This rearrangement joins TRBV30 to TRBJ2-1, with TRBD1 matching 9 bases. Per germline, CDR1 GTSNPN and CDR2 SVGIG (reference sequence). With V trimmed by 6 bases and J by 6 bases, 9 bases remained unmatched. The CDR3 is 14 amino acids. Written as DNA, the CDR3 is TGTGCCTGTTCCCGGGACAGGGCGTTCAATGAGCAGTTCTTC. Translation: CACSRDRAFNEQFF. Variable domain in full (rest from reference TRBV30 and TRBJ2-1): SQTIHQWPATLVQPVGSPLSLECTVEGTSNPNLYWYRQAAGRGLQLLFYSVGIGQISSEVPQNLSASRPQDRQFILSSKKLLLSDSGFYLCACSRDRAFNEQFFGPGTRLTVL.